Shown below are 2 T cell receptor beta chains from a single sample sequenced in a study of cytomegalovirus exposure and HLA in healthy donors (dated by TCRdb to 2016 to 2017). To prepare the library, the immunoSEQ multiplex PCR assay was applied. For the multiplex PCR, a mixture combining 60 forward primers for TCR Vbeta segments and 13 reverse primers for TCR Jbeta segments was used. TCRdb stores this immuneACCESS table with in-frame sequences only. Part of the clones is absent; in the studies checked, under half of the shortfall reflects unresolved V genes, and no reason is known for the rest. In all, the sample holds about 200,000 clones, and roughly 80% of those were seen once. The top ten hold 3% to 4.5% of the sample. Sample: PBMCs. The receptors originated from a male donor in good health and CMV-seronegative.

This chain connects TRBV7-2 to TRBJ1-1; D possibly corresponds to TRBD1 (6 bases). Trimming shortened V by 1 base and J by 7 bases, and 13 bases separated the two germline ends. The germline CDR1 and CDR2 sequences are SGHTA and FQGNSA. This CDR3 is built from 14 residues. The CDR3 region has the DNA TGTGCCAGCAGCTTAGGTCTGGGGGCTAATGAAGCTTTCTTT. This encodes CASSLGLGANEAFF.

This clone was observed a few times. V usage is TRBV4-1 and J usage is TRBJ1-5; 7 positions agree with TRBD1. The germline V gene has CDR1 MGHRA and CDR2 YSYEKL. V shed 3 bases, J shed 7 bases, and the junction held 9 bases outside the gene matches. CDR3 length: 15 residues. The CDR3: CASSQMTGTRQPQHF. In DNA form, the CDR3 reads TGCGCCAGCAGCCAGATGACAGGGACGCGACAGCCCCAGCATTTT.